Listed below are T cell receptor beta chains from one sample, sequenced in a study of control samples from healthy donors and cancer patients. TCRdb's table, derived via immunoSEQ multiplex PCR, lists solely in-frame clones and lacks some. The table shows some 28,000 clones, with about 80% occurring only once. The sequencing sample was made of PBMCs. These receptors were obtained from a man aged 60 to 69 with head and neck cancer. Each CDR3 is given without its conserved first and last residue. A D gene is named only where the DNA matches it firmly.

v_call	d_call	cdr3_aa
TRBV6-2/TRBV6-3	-	ASSYPPEGQETQY
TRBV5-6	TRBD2	ASSPRTSGRFTGELF
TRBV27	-	ASRVRDEDTEAF
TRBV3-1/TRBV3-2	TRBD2	ASSQPLGLGDEQF
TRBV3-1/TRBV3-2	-	ASSLRSAAGTTKKETQY
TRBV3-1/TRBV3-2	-	ASSQDWLIYGQY
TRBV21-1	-	ASSNGRRGAEAF
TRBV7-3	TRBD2	ASSLLAGGTDTQY
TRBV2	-	ASSELRSGWSSYNEQF
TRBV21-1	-	ASSRRGDGYT
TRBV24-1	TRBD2	ATAKTSGPDNEQF
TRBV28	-	ASMAGTPQEPQH
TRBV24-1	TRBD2	ATSPQGGRATDTQY
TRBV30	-	AWSVLSEAF
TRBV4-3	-	ASSRQGSGREQETQY
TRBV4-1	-	ASSQVGSWADTQY
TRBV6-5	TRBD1	ASRGQASNEKLF
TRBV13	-	ASSLWGLFAGPSYNEQF
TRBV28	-	ASSSPPWYEQY
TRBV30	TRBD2	AWSWGGGRSYNEQF
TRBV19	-	ATHWRRSPNTEAF
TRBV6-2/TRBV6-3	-	ASSTAVDGGEINEQF
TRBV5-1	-	ASSLDGTVNTEAF
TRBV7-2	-	ASNQTPKASGYT
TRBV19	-	ASITQGSNGYT
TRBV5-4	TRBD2	ASSSPGTSGRETQY
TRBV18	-	ASSPPQGRTDTQY
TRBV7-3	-	ASSLDGGAGYGYT
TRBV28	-	ASSLSSGAGWRNTEAF
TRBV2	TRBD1	ASSARRGSGNQPQH
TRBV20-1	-	SGKGSDTQY
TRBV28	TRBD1	ASSLAGTGSSDTQY
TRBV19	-	ASSTWGRGRNTGELF
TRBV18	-	ASSPGTLNEKLF
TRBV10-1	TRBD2	ASSQTSGRSPQNTGELF
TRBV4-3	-	ASSQGVLNTEAF
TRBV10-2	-	ASSELAPSNQPQH
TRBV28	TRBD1	AIGVRAGGGGAF